This T cell receptor beta chain was captured by sequencing in a study of response to subunit inactivated influenza vaccine. Study results and limitations: Authors proposed each seasonal influenza vaccination draws in few new T cells.

For this clonotype: Its specificity is unknown.

Unmatched junction bases numbered 15, after V lost 3 bases and J lost 7 bases. Germline CDR1 and CDR2: DFQATT and SNEGSKA (reference sequence). The CDR3 sequence is 15 residues long. TCRdb ran MiXCR on the RT-PCR reads and lists one entry per CDR3 protein. The data contain approximately 530,000 distinct CDR3 sequences, 7.2% of them singletons. This clonotype originated in a man aged 45-69 years who received an inactivated influenza vaccine. The specimen was PBMCs from blood, collected about 23 months after vaccination. This sequence joins TRBV20-1 and TRBJ2-7; 7 nucleotides line up with TRBD1. The CDR3 is CSASRGRAPGREQYF. CDR3 in DNA: TGCAGTGCTAGTAGGGGGCGGGCCCCTGGTCGGGAGCAGTACTTC.